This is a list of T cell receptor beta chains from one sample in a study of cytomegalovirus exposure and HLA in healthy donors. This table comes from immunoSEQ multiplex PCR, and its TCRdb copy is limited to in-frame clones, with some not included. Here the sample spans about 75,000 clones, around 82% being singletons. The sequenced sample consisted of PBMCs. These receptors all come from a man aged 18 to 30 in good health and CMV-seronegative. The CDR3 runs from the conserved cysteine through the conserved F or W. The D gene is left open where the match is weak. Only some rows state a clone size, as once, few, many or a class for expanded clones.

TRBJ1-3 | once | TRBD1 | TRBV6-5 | CASSYGTDSGNTIYF | TGTGCCAGCAGTTATGGGACAGACTCTGGAAACACCATATATTTT
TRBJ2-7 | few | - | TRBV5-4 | CASSLDRAYEQYF | TGTGCCAGCAGCTTGGACAGGGCCTACGAGCAGTACTTC
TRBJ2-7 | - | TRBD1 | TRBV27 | CASSLDRVNEQYF | TGTGCCAGCAGTTTAGACAGGGTCAACGAGCAGTACTTC
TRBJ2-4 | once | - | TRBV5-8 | CASSLVAGLAKNIQYF | TGTGCCAGCAGCTTAGTCGCAGGATTAGCCAAAAACATTCAGTACTTC
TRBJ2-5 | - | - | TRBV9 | CASSVGGYEQETQYF | TGTGCCAGCAGCGTAGGAGGGTACGAACAAGAGACCCAGTACTTC
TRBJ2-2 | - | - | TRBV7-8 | CASSLLSISTNTGELFF | TGTGCCAGCAGCTTACTCTCCATAAGTACTAACACCGGGGAGCTGTTTTTT
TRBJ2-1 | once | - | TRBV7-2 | CASSLLTPVEQFF | TGTGCCAGCAGCCTTCTAACTCCCGTTGAGCAGTTCTTC
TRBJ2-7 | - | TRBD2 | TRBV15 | CATSRASGGFDEQYF | TGTGCCACCAGCAGAGCTAGCGGGGGTTTCGACGAGCAGTACTTC
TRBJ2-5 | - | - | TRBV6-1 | CASNQGMGTQYF | TGTGCCAGCAACCAGGGGATGGGGACCCAGTACTTC
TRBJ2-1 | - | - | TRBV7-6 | CASSPYRVAGFAIIQFF | TGTGCCAGCAGCCCATACAGGGTAGCGGGTTTCGCCATTATACAGTTCTTC
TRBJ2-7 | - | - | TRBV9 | CASSAGGRSYEQYF | TGTGCCAGCAGCGCCGGGGGGCGATCCTACGAGCAGTACTTC
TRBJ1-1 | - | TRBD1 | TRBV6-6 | CASSYGTGVNTEAFF | TGTGCCAGCAGTTATGGGACAGGGGTGAACACTGAAGCTTTCTTT
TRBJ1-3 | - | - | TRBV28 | CASMGGSLGNTIYF | TGTGCCAGTATGGGGGGGTCATTAGGAAACACCATATATTTT
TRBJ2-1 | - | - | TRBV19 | CASSIGTGTGNEQFF | TGTGCCAGTAGTATCGGGACTGGGACGGGGAATGAGCAGTTCTTC
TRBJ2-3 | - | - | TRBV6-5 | CASSYTGLKETDTQYF | TGTGCCAGCAGTTATACAGGGTTGAAGGAGACAGATACGCAGTATTTT
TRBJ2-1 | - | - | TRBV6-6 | CASSYSYIEGEQFF | TGTGCCAGCAGTTACTCGTATATTGAGGGCGAGCAGTTCTTC
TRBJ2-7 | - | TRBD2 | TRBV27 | CASSLSSLAGYEQYF | TGTGCCAGCAGTTTATCGTCCCTAGCGGGCTACGAGCAGTACTTC
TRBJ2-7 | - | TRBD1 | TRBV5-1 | CASSHPGQPYEQYF | TGCGCCAGCAGCCATCCGGGACAGCCCTACGAGCAGTACTTC
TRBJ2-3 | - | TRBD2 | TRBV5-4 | CASSFYRAGGTSTDTQYF | TGTGCCAGCAGCTTTTATAGGGCGGGGGGAACTAGCACAGATACGCAGTATTTT
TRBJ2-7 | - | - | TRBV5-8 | CASFVGVRTYEQYF | TGTGCCAGCTTCGTCGGTGTTCGAACCTACGAGCAGTACTTC
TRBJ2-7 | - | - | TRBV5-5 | CASSFGTGYEQYF | TGTGCCAGCAGCTTCGGGACTGGCTACGAGCAGTACTTC
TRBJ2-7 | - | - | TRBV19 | CASRGVGEAVYEQYF | TGTGCCAGTAGGGGAGTGGGGGAGGCCGTCTACGAGCAGTACTTC
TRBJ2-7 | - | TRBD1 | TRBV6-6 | CASSHQTGSHPSEQYF | TGTGCCAGCAGTCACCAGACAGGGAGCCATCCAAGCGAGCAGTACTTC
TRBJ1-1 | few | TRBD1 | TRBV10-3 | CAIRDRKYRAFF | TGTGCCATCAGGGACAGGAAGTATCGGGCTTTCTTT
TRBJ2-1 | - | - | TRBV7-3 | CASSLKGQHNEQFF | TGTGCCAGCAGCTTAAAAGGACAGCACAATGAGCAGTTCTTC
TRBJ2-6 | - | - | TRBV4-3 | CASSQGPPAVVRAQTGANVLTF | TGCGCCAGCAGCCAAGGACCGCCGGCTGTCGTGAGGGCGCAAACTGGGGCCAACGTCCTGACTTTC
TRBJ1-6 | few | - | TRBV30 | CAWDGTDNSPLHF | TGTGCCTGGGACGGGACTGATAATTCACCCCTCCACTTT
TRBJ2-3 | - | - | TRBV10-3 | CVISDSGRRGTDTQYF | TGTGTCATCAGTGATTCTGGGCGGAGGGGCACAGATACGCAGTATTTT
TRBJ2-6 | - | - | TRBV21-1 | CASSKIRVAGANVLTF | TGTGCCAGCAGCAAGATCAGGGTGGCTGGGGCCAACGTCCTGACTTTC
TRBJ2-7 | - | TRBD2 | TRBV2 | CASKTSGNSHEQYF | TGTGCCAGCAAGACTAGCGGTAATTCCCACGAGCAGTACTTC
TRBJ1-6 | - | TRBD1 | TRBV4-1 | CASSQDPGQGSSPLHF | TGCGCCAGCAGCCAAGATCCGGGACAGGGAAGTTCACCCCTCCACTTT
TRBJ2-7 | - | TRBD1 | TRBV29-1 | CSAIGQGPYEQYF | TGCAGCGCAATCGGACAGGGTCCCTACGAGCAGTACTTC
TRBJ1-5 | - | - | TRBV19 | CASSISRVRSNQPQHF | TGTGCCAGTAGTATATCCAGGGTGAGAAGCAATCAGCCCCAGCATTTT
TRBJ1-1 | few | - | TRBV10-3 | CAISPAGGAEAFF | TGTGCCATCAGCCCCGCGGGTGGGGCTGAAGCTTTCTTT
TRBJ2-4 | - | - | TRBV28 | CASRSAIAKNIQYF | TGTGCCAGCAGGAGCGCTATAGCCAAAAACATTCAGTACTTC
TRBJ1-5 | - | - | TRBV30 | CAWSSGGNSNQPQHF | TGTGCCTGGAGTTCGGGGGGGAATAGCAATCAGCCCCAGCATTTT
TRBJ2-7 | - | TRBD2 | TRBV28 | CASPGGGKQYF | TGTGCCAGCCCTGGGGGGGGTAAGCAGTACTTC
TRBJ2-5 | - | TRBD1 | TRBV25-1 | CASRGDRVGETQYF | TGTGCCAGCAGGGGTGACAGGGTGGGAGAGACCCAGTACTTC
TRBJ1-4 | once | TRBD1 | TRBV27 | CASSFRDRGAEKLFF | TGTGCCAGCAGTTTTCGGGACAGGGGGGCTGAAAAACTGTTTTTT
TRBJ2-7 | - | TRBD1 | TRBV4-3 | CASSQRTGGLYEQYF | TGCGCCAGCAGCCAGAGGACAGGGGGGCTTTACGAGCAGTACTTC
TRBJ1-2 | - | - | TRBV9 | CASSVALSGYTF | TGTGCCAGCAGCGTAGCGTTGTCTGGCTACACCTTC
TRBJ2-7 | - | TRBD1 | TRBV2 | CASRGDRFTEQYF | TGTGCCAGCAGGGGGGACAGGTTTACTGAGCAGTACTTC
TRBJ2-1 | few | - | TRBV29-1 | CSVTPEYGSYNEQFF | TGCAGCGTGACACCAGAGTATGGATCCTACAATGAGCAGTTCTTC
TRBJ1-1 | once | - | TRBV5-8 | CASSLGGGGTEAFF | TGTGCCAGCAGCTTGGGAGGGGGGGGCACTGAAGCTTTCTTT
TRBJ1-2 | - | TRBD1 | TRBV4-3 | CASSHTPDRTKDGYTF | TGCGCCAGCAGCCACACGCCGGACAGGACAAAGGATGGCTACACCTTC
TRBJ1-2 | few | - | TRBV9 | CASSVGGYGYTF | TGTGCCAGCAGCGTAGGAGGGTATGGCTACACCTTC
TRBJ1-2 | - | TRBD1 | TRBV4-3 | CASSLDRGYVGYTF | TGCGCCAGCAGCCTCGACAGGGGTTACGTTGGCTACACCTTC
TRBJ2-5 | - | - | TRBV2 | CASSAIGHIEETQYF | TGTGCCAGCAGTGCAATTGGACACATCGAAGAGACCCAGTACTTC
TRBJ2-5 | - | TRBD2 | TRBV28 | CASTKAGGYQETQYF | TGTGCCAGCACCAAAGCGGGGGGCTACCAAGAGACCCAGTACTTC
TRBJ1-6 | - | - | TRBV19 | CASSRGGMNSPLHF | TGTGCCAGTAGTAGGGGGGGGATGAATTCACCCCTCCACTTT
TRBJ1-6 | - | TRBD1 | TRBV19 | CASTGVGSPLHF | TGTGCCAGCACAGGGGTTGGTTCACCCCTCCACTTT
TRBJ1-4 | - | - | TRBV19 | CASRKQEPHEKLFF | TGTGCCAGTAGGAAACAGGAGCCACATGAAAAACTGTTTTTT
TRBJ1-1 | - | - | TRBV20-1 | CSARSSGSAFF | TGTAGTGCTAGAAGTTCAGGGTCAGCTTTCTTT
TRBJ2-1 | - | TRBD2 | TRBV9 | CASSVESGSSSYNEQFF | TGTGCCAGCAGCGTAGAAAGCGGGAGTAGCTCCTACAATGAGCAGTTCTTC